This is a list of T cell receptor beta chains from one sample in a study of blood T cell repertoires in COVID-19. Data came from immunoSEQ multiplex PCR; TCRdb stores just in-frame clones and leaves some out. This table holds more than 250,000 clones, 75% to 90% found once. Sequenced: peripheral blood. The source is a woman aged 30 to 39 who had recovered from COVID-19. CDR3s include the opening cysteine and the closing phenylalanine or tryptophan. The order of the fields is D gene, clone size, V gene, CDR3 length, J gene, CDR3 protein, CDR3 DNA. D genes are given only for firm matches. Not all rows give a size; the values are once, few, many and, for expanded clones, a class.

D gene: TRBD2; clone size: .; V gene: TRBV15; CDR3 length: 15; J gene: TRBJ2-6; CDR3 protein: CATRVGGTGANVLTF; CDR3 DNA: TGTGCCACCAGAGTCGGGGGGACCGGGGCCAACGTCCTGACTTTC
D gene: .; clone size: .; V gene: TRBV5-1; CDR3 length: 15; J gene: TRBJ2-5; CDR3 protein: CASSLVGALGETQYF; CDR3 DNA: TGCGCCAGCAGCTTGGTGGGGGCACTGGGAGAGACCCAGTACTTC
D gene: TRBD2; clone size: .; V gene: TRBV27; CDR3 length: 15; J gene: TRBJ2-7; CDR3 protein: CASSFAGGSSYEQYF; CDR3 DNA: TGTGCCAGCAGTTTTGCGGGCGGGAGCTCCTACGAGCAGTACTTC
D gene: TRBD1; clone size: .; V gene: TRBV5-4; CDR3 length: 15; J gene: TRBJ2-2; CDR3 protein: CASSLGTGYPGELFF; CDR3 DNA: TGTGCCAGCAGCTTGGGGACAGGGTACCCCGGGGAGCTGTTTTTT
D gene: .; clone size: .; V gene: TRBV3-1/TRBV3-2; CDR3 length: 14; J gene: TRBJ2-7; CDR3 protein: CASSPRGWGYEQYF; CDR3 DNA: TGTGCCAGCAGCCCGCGGGGTTGGGGCTACGAGCAGTACTTC
D gene: .; clone size: .; V gene: TRBV9; CDR3 length: 13; J gene: TRBJ1-2; CDR3 protein: CASSAGGVNCYTF; CDR3 DNA: TGTGCCAGCAGCGCCGGCGGTGTTAATTGCTACACCTTC
D gene: .; clone size: .; V gene: TRBV6-5; CDR3 length: 16; J gene: TRBJ1-5; CDR3 protein: CASSYSWWGGNQPQHF; CDR3 DNA: TGTGCCAGCAGTTACTCTTGGTGGGGGGGCAATCAGCCCCAGCATTTT
D gene: TRBD1; clone size: once; V gene: TRBV4-1; CDR3 length: 14; J gene: TRBJ1-1; CDR3 protein: CASSQGDRGTEAFF; CDR3 DNA: TGCGCCAGCAGCCAAGGGGACAGGGGGACTGAAGCTTTCTTT
D gene: TRBD1; clone size: .; V gene: TRBV9; CDR3 length: 15; J gene: TRBJ2-3; CDR3 protein: CASDKGDRSTDTQYF; CDR3 DNA: TGTGCCAGCGATAAGGGGGACAGGAGCACAGATACGCAGTATTTT
D gene: TRBD1; clone size: .; V gene: TRBV19; CDR3 length: 15; J gene: TRBJ1-1; CDR3 protein: CASSKGDREGTEAFF; CDR3 DNA: TGTGCCAGTAGTAAGGGGGACAGGGAGGGCACTGAAGCTTTCTTT
D gene: TRBD2; clone size: few; V gene: TRBV5-6; CDR3 length: 15; J gene: TRBJ2-7; CDR3 protein: CASSQLAGGTYEQYF; CDR3 DNA: TGTGCCAGCAGCCAACTAGCGGGAGGGACCTACGAGCAGTACTTC
D gene: TRBD1; clone size: .; V gene: TRBV2; CDR3 length: 15; J gene: TRBJ2-5; CDR3 protein: CASSAGQGYQETQYF; CDR3 DNA: TGTGCCAGCAGTGCGGGACAGGGGTACCAAGAGACCCAGTACTTC
D gene: .; clone size: .; V gene: TRBV3-1/TRBV3-2; CDR3 length: 14; J gene: TRBJ1-1; CDR3 protein: CASSQAARGTEAFF; CDR3 DNA: TGTGCCAGCAGCCAAGCGGCTCGGGGCACTGAAGCTTTCTTT
D gene: .; clone size: once; V gene: TRBV12-3/TRBV12-4; CDR3 length: 12; J gene: TRBJ2-7; CDR3 protein: CASSLGTARSYF; CDR3 DNA: TGTGCCAGCAGTTTAGGGACAGCTCGATCGTACTTC
D gene: TRBD2; clone size: .; V gene: TRBV11-2; CDR3 length: 15; J gene: TRBJ2-1; CDR3 protein: CASSFSGSSYNEQFF; CDR3 DNA: TGTGCCAGCAGCTTCAGCGGGAGTTCCTACAATGAGCAGTTCTTC
D gene: .; clone size: few; V gene: TRBV28; CDR3 length: 13; J gene: TRBJ1-1; CDR3 protein: CASSFRVRPEAFF; CDR3 DNA: TGTGCCAGCAGTTTCCGGGTCAGACCTGAAGCTTTCTTT
D gene: TRBD2; clone size: .; V gene: TRBV18; CDR3 length: 16; J gene: TRBJ2-3; CDR3 protein: CASSPSRAGVEDTQYF; CDR3 DNA: TGTGCCAGCTCACCCTCCAGAGCGGGAGTAGAGGATACGCAGTATTTT
D gene: TRBD1; clone size: .; V gene: TRBV14; CDR3 length: 12; J gene: TRBJ2-7; CDR3 protein: CASSRGGGEQYF; CDR3 DNA: TGTGCCAGCTCTCGAGGGGGCGGCGAGCAGTACTTC
D gene: .; clone size: .; V gene: TRBV20-1; CDR3 length: 14; J gene: TRBJ2-7; CDR3 protein: CSASALGPSSEQYF; CDR3 DNA: TGCAGTGCTAGTGCCCTTGGGCCGTCTTCCGAGCAGTACTTC
D gene: .; clone size: .; V gene: TRBV12-3/TRBV12-4; CDR3 length: 11; J gene: TRBJ2-1; CDR3 protein: CASNGGREQFF; CDR3 DNA: TGTGCCAGCAATGGAGGGCGAGAGCAGTTCTTC
D gene: .; clone size: .; V gene: TRBV24-1; CDR3 length: 14; J gene: TRBJ2-5; CDR3 protein: CATSEAAGQETQYF; CDR3 DNA: TGTGCCACCAGTGAGGCGGCAGGGCAAGAGACCCAGTACTTC
D gene: .; clone size: once; V gene: TRBV2; CDR3 length: 14; J gene: TRBJ1-6; CDR3 protein: CASSEGLYNSPLHF; CDR3 DNA: TGTGCCAGCAGTGAGGGCCTGTATAATTCACCCCTCCACTTT
D gene: TRBD1; clone size: .; V gene: TRBV6-6; CDR3 length: 15; J gene: TRBJ2-2; CDR3 protein: CASSSGQVRAWELFF; CDR3 DNA: TGTGCCAGCAGTTCAGGACAGGTTCGCGCTTGGGAGCTGTTTTTT
D gene: .; clone size: .; V gene: TRBV30; CDR3 length: 16; J gene: TRBJ1-1; CDR3 protein: CAWRGAGLRANTEAFF; CDR3 DNA: TGTGCCTGGAGGGGGGCAGGGCTCAGGGCGAACACTGAAGCTTTCTTT